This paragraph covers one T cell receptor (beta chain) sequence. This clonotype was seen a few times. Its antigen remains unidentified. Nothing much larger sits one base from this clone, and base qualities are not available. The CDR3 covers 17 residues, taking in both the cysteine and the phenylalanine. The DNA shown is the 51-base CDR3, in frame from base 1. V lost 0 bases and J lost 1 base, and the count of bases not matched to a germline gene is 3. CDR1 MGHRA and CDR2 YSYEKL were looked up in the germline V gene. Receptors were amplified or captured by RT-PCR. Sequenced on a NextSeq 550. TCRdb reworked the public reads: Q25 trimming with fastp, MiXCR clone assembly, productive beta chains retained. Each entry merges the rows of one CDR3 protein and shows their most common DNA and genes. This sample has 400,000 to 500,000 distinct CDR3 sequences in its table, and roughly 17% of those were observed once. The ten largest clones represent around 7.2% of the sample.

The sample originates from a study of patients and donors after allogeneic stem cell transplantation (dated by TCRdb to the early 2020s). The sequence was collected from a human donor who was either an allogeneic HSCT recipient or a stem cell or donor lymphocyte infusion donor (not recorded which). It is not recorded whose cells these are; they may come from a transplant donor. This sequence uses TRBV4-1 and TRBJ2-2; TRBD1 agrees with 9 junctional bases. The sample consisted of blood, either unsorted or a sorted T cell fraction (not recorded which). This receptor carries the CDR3 CASSQDPGQGNTGELFF. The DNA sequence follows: TGCGCCAGCAGCCAAGATCCGGGACAGGGGAACACCGGGGAGCTGTTTTTT.